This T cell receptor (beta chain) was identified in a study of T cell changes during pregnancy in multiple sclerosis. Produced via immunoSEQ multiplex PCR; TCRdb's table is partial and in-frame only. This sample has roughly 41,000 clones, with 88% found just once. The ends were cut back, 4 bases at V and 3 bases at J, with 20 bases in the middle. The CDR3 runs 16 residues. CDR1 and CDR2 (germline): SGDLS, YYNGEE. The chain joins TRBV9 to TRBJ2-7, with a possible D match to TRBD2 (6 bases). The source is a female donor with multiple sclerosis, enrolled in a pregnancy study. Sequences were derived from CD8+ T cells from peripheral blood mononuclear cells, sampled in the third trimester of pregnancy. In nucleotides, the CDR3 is TGTGCCAGCAGCTTTAGCCCACTGGCGGGGTTCTACGAGCAGTACTTC. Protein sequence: CASSFSPLAGFYEQYF.